The present TCR beta chain was sequenced within a study of blood T cell repertoires in COVID-19. On the study more broadly: Sites across the United States, Italy and Spain contributed samples from acute and convalescent COVID-19. The cDNA or gDNA used as material had been derived from T cells, B-cell-depleted T cells, or PBMCs.

Original methodology: Researchers report that nucleated cell counts were estimated from reference gene primer amplification. Data came from immunoSEQ multiplex PCR; TCRdb stores just in-frame clones and leaves some out. V, J and clone size are those of that table, while D and trimming were read from the DNA. The sample includes 60,000 to 75,000 clones, 87% of them seen just once. The germline V gene has CDR1 GTSNPN and CDR2 SVGIG (reference sequence). V was shortened by 3 bases and J by 0 bases, with 4 bases between the two germline ends. The CDR3 length is 12 residues. It was during active infection that Seattle patients were enrolled and then longitudinally followed.

V usage is TRBV30 and J usage is TRBJ2-3, with D uncertain. The specimen was peripheral blood. The TCR comes from a woman aged 45-59 years with COVID-19, enrolled during active disease. CDR3 sequence (DNA): TGTGCCTGGAGCCGGAGCACAGATACGCAGTATTTT. The encoded protein is CAWSRSTDTQYF.